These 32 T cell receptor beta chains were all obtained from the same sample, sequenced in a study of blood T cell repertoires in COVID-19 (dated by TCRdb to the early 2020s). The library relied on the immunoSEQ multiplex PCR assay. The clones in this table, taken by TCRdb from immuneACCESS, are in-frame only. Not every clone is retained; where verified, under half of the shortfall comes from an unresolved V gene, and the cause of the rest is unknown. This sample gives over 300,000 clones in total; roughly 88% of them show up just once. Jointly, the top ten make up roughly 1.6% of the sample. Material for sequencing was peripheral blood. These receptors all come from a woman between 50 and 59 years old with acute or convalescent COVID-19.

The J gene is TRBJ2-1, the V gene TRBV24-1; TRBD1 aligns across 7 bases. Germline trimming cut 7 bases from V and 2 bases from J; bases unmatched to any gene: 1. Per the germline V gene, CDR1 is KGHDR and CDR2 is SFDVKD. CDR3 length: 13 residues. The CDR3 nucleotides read TGTGCCACCAGGCAGGGGGCCTACAATGAGCAGTTCTTC. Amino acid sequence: CATRQGAYNEQFF.

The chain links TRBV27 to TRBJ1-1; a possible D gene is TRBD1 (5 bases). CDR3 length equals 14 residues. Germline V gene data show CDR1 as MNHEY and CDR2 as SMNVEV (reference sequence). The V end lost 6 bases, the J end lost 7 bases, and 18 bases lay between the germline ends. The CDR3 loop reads CASSLWGDRGEAFF. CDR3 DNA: TGTGCCAGCAGCCTTTGGGGGGATAGGGGTGAAGCTTTCTTT.

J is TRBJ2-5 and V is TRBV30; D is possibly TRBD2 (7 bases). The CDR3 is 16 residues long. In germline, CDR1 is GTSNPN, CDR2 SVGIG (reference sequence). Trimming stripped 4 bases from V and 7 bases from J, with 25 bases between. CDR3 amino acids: CAWNPRGAPGVRTQYF. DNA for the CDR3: TGTGCCTGGAATCCCCGGGGGGCGCCGGGAGTCCGGACCCAGTACTTC.

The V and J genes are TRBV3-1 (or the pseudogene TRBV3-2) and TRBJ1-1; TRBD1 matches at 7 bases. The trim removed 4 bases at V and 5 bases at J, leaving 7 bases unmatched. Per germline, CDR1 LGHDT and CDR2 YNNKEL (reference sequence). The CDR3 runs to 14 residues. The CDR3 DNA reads TGTGCCAGCAGCCCGCATGCAGGGGGGACTGAAGCTTTCTTT. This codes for CASSPHAGGTEAFF.

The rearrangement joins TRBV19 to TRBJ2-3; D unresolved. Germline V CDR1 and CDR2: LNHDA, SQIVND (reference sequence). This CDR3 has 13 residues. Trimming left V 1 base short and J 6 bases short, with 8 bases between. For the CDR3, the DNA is TGTGCCAGTAGTATAGTCACCGGGGATACGCAGTATTTT. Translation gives CASSIVTGDTQYF.

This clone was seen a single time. Here the CDR3 reads CASSLLVAGTSGYNEQFF. CDR3 nucleotide sequence: TGTGCCAGCAGTCTCCTTGTAGCTGGGACTAGCGGATACAATGAGCAGTTCTTC. The chain couples TRBV27 to TRBJ2-1, with 11 bases identical to TRBD2. Germline values: CDR1 MNHEY, CDR2 SMNVEV (reference sequence). The ends lost 5 bases at V and 4 bases at J; junction bases unmatched: 13. There are 18 residues in the CDR3.

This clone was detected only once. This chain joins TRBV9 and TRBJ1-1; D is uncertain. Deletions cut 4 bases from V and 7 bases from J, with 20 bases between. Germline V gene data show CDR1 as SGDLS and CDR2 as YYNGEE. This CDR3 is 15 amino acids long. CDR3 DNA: TGTGCCAGCAGCACAACAGTGGGAGGAGTAGGTGAAGCTTTCTTT. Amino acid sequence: CASSTTVGGVGEAFF. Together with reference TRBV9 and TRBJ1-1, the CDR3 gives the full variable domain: DSGVTQTPKHLITATGQRVTLRCSPRSGDLSVYWYQQSLDQGLQFLIQYYNGEERAKGNILERFSAQQFPDLHSELNLSSLELGDSALYFCASSTTVGGVGEAFFGQGTRLTVV.

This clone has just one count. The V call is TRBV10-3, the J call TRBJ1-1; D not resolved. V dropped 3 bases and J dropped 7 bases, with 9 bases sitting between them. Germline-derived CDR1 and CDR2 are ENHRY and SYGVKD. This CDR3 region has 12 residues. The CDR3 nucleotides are TGTGCCATCAGTGAACAGAGGGATGAAGCTTTCTTT. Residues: CAISEQRDEAFF.

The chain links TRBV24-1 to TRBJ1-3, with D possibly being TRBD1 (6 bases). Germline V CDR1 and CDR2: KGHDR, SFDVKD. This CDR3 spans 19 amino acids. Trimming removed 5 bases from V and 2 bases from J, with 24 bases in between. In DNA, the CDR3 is TGTGCCACCAGTGCCGGACAGCTGGAAACACACAGAGCTGGAAACACCATATATTTT. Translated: CATSAGQLETHRAGNTIYF.

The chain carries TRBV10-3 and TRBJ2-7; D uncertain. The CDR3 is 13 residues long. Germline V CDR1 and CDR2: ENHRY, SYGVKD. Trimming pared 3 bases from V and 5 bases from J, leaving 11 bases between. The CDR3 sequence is CAISDGDWDEQYF. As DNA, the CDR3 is TGTGCCATCAGTGATGGAGATTGGGACGAGCAGTACTTC.

The CDR3 DNA reads as TGCGCCAGCAGCTTGGGGACTAGCGGGGTTGATGAGCAGTTCTTC. Protein product: CASSLGTSGVDEQFF. This chain uses TRBV5-1 with TRBJ2-1; the match to TRBD2 covers 12 bases. V was pared by 0 bases and J by 8 bases, with 3 bases of the junction left unmatched. This CDR3 spans 15 amino acids. CDR1 and CDR2 from the germline V gene are SGHRS and YFSETQ. Complete variable domain (other parts from reference TRBV5-1 and TRBJ2-1): KAGVTQTPRYLIKTRGQQVTLSCSPISGHRSVSWYQQTPGQGLQFLFEYFSETQRNKGNFPGRFSGRQFSNSRSEMNVSTLELGDSALYLCASSLGTSGVDEQFFGPGTRLTVL.

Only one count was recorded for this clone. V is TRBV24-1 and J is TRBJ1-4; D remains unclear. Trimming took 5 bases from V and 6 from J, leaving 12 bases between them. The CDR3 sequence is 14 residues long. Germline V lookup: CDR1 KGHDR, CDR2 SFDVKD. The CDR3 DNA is TGTGCCACCAGTGGGAGTCGGCCTTATGAAAAACTGTTTTTT. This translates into CATSGSRPYEKLFF.

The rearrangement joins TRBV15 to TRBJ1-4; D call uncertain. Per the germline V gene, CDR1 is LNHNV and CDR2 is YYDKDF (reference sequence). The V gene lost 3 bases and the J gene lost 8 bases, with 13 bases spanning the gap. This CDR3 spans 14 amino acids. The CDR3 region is CATSSRTGGEKLFF. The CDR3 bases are TGTGCCACCAGCAGCCGGACGGGAGGAGAAAAACTGTTTTTT. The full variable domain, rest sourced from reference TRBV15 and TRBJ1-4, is DAMVIQNPRYQVTQFGKPVTLSCSQTLNHNVMYWYQQKSSQAPKLLFHYYDKDFNNEADTPDNFQSRRPNTSFCFLDIRSPGLGDTAMYLCATSSRTGGEKLFFGSGTQLSVL.

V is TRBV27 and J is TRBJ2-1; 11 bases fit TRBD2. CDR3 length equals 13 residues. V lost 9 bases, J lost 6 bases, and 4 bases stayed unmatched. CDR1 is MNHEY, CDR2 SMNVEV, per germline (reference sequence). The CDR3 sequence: CASTSGRGNEQFF. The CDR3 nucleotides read TGTGCCAGTACTAGCGGGAGAGGCAATGAGCAGTTCTTC.

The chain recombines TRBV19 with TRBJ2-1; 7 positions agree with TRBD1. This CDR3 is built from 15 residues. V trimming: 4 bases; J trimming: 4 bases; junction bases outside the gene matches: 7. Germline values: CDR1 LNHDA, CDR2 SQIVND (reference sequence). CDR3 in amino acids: CASSTDSGQYNEQFF. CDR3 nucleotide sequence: TGTGCCAGTAGTACCGACTCGGGACAGTACAATGAGCAGTTCTTC.

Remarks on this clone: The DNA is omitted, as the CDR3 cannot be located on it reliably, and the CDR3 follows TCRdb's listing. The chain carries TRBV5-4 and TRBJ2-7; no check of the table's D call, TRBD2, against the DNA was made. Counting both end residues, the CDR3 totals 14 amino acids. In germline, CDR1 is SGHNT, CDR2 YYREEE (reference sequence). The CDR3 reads CASSSVREAYEQYF.

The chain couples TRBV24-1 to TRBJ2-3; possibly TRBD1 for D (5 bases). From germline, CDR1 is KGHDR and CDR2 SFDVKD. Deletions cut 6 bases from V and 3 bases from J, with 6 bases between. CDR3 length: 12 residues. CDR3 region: CATSPGTDTQYF. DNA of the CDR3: TGTGCCACCAGTCCAGGGACAGATACGCAGTATTTT.

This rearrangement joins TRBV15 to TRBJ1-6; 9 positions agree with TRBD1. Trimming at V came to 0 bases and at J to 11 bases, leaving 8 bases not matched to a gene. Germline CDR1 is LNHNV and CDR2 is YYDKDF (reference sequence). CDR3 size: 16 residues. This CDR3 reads CATSRDTDRGSPPLHF. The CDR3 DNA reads TGTGCCACCAGCAGAGATACCGACAGGGGGTCGCCACCCCTCCACTTT.

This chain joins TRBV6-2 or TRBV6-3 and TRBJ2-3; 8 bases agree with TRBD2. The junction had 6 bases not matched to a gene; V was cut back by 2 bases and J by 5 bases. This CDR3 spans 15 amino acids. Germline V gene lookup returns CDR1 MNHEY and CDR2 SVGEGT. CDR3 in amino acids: CASSYPGGTGDTQYF. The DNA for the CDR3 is TGTGCCAGCAGTTACCCGGGGGGGACGGGAGATACGCAGTATTTT.

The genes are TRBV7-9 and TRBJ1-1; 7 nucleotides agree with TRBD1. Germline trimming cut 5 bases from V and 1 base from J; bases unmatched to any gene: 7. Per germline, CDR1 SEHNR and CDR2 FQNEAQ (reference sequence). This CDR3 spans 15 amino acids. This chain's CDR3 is CASSVDRAENTEAFF. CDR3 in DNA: TGTGCCAGCAGCGTAGACAGGGCTGAGAACACTGAAGCTTTCTTT.

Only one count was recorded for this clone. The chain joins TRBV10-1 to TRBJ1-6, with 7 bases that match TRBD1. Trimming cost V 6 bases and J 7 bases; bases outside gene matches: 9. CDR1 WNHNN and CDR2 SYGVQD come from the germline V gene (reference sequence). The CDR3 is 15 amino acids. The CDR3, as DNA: TGCGCCAGCAGCCAGGACAGGACCACGAATTCACCCCTCCACTTT. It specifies CASSQDRTTNSPLHF.

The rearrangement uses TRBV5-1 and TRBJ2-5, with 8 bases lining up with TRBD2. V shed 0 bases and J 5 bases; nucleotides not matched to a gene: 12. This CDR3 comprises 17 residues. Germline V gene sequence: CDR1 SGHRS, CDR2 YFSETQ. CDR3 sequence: CASSLGRSTSASETQYF. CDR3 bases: TGCGCCAGCAGCTTGGGACGTTCGACTAGCGCCTCGGAGACCCAGTACTTC.

CDR3 sequence (DNA): TGTGCCAGCAGCTTAGCTGTACTGAGCTCCTACAATGAGCAGTTCTTC. It translates to CASSLAVLSSYNEQFF. This rearrangement joins TRBV7-6 to TRBJ2-1, with D unresolved. CDR1 and CDR2 (germline): SGHVS, FNYEAQ. V was shortened by 0 bases and J by 0 bases, with 9 bases between the two germline ends. The CDR3 has 16 residues.

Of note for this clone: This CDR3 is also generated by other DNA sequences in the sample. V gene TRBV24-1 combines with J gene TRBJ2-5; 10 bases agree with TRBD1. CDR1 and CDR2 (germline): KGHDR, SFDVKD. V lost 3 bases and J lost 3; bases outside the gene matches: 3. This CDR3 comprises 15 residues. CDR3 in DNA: TGTGCCACCAGTGATCCAGGGACAGGGGAAGAGACCCAGTACTTC. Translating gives CATSDPGTGEETQYF.

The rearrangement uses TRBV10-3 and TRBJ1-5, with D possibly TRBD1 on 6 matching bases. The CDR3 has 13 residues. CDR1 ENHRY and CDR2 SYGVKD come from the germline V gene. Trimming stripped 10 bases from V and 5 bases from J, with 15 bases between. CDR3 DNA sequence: TGTGCCAACCAACAGGGCTCGGATCAGCCCCAGCATTTT. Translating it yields CANQQGSDQPQHF.

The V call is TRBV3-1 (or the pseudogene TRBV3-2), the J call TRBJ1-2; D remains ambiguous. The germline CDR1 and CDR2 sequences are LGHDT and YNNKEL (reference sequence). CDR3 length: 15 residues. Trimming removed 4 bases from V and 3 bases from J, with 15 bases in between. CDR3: CASSPPAGRDYGYTF. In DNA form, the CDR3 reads TGTGCCAGCAGCCCCCCCGCGGGAAGAGACTATGGCTACACCTTC.

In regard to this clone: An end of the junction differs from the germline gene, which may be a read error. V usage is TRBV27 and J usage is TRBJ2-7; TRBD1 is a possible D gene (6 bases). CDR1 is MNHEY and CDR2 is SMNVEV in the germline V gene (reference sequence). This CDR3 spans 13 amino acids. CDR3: CASSLSPRQDQDF. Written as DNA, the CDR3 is TGTGCCAGCAGTTTATCTCCGCGACAGGATCAAGACTTC.

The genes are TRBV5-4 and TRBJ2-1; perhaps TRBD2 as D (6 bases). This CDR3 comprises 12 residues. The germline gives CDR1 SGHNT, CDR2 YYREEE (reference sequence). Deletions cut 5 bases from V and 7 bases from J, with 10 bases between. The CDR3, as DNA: TGTGCCAGCAGTCCGACTAGGAATGAGCAGTTCTTC. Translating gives CASSPTRNEQFF.

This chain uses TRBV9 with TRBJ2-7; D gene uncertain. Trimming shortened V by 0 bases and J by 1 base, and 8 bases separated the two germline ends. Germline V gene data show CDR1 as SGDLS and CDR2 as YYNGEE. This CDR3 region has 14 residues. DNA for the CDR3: TGTGCCAGCAGCGTAGATCTTTTATCCTACGAGCAGTACTTC. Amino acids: CASSVDLLSYEQYF.

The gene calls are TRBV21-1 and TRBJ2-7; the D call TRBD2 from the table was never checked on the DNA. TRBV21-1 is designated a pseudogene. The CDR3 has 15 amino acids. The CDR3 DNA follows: TGTGCCAGCAGCGACCGGGATCTTAGCTCCTACGAGCAGTACTTC. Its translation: CASSDRDLSSYEQYF.

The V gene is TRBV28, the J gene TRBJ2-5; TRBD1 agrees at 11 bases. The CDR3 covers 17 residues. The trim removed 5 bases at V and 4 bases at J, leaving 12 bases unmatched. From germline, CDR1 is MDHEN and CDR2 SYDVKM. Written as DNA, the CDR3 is TGTGCCAGCAGTCAGGACAGGGGGCGCACCGGTGGAGAGACCCAGTACTTC. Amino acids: CASSQDRGRTGGETQYF.

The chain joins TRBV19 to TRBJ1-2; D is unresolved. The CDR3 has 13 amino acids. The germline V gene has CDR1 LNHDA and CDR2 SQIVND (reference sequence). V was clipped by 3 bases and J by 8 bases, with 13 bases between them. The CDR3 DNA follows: TGTGCCAGTAGTATCATGGGTGGTAGCGGCTACACCTTC. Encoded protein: CASSIMGGSGYTF. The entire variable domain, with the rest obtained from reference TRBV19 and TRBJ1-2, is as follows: DGGITQSPKYLFRKEGQNVTLSCEQNLNHDAMYWYRQDPGQGLRLIYYSQIVNDFQKGDIAEGYSVSREKKESFPLTVTSAQKNPTAFYLCASSIMGGSGYTFGSGTRLTVV.